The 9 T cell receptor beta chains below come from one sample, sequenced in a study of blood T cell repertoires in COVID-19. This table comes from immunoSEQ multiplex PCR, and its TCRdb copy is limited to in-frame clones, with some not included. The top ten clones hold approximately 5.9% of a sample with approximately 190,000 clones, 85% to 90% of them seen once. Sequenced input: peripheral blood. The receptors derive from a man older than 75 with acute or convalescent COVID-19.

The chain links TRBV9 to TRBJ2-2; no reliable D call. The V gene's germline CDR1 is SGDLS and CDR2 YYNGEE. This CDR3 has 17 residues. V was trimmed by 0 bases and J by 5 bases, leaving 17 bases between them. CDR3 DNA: TGTGCCAGCAGCGTAGCTACGGTCGCGGCGAGTACCGGGGAGCTGTTTTTT. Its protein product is CASSVATVAASTGELFF. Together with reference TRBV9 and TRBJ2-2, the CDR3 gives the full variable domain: DSGVTQTPKHLITATGQRVTLRCSPRSGDLSVYWYQQSLDQGLQFLIQYYNGEERAKGNILERFSAQQFPDLHSELNLSSLELGDSALYFCASSVATVAASTGELFFGEGSRLTVL.

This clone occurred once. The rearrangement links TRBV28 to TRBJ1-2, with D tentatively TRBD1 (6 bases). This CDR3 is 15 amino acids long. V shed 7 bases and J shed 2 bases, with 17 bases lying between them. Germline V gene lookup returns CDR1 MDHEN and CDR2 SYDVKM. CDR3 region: CASIPTGTNNYGYTF. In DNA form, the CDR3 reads TGTGCCAGCATTCCAACCGGGACAAACAACTATGGCTACACCTTC.

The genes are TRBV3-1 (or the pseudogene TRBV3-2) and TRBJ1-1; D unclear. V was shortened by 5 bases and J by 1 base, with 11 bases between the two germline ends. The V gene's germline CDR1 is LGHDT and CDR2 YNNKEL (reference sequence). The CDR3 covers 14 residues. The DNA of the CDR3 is TGTGCCAGCAGCATTAATAGTCCGAACACTGAAGCTTTCTTT. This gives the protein CASSINSPNTEAFF.

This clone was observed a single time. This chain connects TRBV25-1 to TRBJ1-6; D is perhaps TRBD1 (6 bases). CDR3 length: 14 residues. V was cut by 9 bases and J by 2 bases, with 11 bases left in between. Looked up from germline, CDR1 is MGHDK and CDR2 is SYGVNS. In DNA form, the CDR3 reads TGTGCCAGTTCTACAGGGACCTATAATTCACCCCTCCACTTT. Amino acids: CASSTGTYNSPLHF.

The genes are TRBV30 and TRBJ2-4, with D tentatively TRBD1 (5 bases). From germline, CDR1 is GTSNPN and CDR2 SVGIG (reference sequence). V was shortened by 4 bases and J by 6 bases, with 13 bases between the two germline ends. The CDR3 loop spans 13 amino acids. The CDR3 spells CAWTRFQGNIQYF. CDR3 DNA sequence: TGTGCCTGGACCCGCTTTCAGGGAAACATTCAGTACTTC.

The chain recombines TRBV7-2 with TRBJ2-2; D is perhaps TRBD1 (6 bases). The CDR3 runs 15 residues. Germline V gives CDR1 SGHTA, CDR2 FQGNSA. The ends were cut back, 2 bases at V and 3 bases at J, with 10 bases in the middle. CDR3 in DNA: TGTGCCAGCAGCTTAAACAGGGCCGACACCGGGGAGCTGTTTTTT. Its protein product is CASSLNRADTGELFF.

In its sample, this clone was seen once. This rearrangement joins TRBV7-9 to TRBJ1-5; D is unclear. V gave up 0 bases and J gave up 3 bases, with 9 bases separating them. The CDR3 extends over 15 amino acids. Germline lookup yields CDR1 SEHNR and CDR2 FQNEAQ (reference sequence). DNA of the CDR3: TGTGCCAGCAGCTTAGCGGCAGGCCCCAATCAGCCCCAGCATTTT. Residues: CASSLAAGPNQPQHF.

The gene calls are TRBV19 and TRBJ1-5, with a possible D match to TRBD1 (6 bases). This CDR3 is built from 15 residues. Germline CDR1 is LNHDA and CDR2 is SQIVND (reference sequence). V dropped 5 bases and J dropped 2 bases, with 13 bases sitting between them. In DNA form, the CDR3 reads TGTGCCAGTAGTCTACAGGGCTCTGGCAATCAGCCCCAGCATTTT. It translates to CASSLQGSGNQPQHF.

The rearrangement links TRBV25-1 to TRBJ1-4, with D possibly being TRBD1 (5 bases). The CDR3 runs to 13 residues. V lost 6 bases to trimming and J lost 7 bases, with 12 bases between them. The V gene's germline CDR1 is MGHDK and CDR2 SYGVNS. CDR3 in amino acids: CASRSGASEKLFF. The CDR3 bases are TGTGCCAGCAGGAGCGGGGCTAGTGAAAAACTGTTTTTT.